This passage covers 21 T cell receptor beta chains from one sample sequenced in a study of T-cell reconstitution after alpha-beta-depleted transplantation in children. Using unique molecular identifiers, the investigators prepared the TCRbeta library. In TCRdb, the PCR reads were re-called with MiXCR into one record per CDR3 protein. The repertoire consists of under 450,000 distinct CDR3 sequences, with roughly 17% occurring once and the leading ten covering roughly 29%. The sample in question was PBMCs, mostly from graft donor cells, obtained 360 days after TCRalphabeta/CD19-depleted stem cell transplant. The source of these receptors is a boy younger than two who had a stem cell transplant for Wiskott-Aldrich syndrome, so the T cells may come from the graft donor.

This chain links TRBV12-3 or TRBV12-4 with TRBJ2-4, with a tentative D call TRBD1 (5 bases). The CDR3 runs to 17 residues. Trimming took off 7 bases at V and 0 bases at J, with 19 bases between the two ends. CDR3 in DNA: TGTGCCAGCACCCTAAGTAGGGGCCATTTAGCCAAAAACATTCAGTACTTC. Protein sequence: CASTLSRGHLAKNIQYF.

The genes are TRBV19 and TRBJ2-3; D is possibly TRBD1 or TRBD2 (5 bases each). V lost 5 bases to trimming and J lost 1 base, with 13 bases between them. CDR1 and CDR2 from the germline V gene are LNHDA and SQIVND (reference sequence). This CDR3 contains 15 residues. In DNA form, the CDR3 reads TGTGCCAGTAGTCCCCTGAGGGGAGGCACAGATACGCAGTATTTT. Translated, it gives CASSPLRGGTDTQYF. The full variable domain, in which reference TRBV19 and TRBJ2-3 provide the parts outside the CDR3, is DGGITQSPKYLFRKEGQNVTLSCEQNLNHDAMYWYRQDPGQGLRLIYYSQIVNDFQKGDIAEGYSVSREKKESFPLTVTSAQKNPTAFYLCASSPLRGGTDTQYFGPGTRLTVL.

This clonotype has at least ten counts. The chain recombines TRBV15 with TRBJ2-1; D gene ambiguous. Germline CDR1 reads LNHNV; CDR2 reads YYDKDF (reference sequence). Trimming shortened V by 3 bases and J by 5 bases, and 23 bases separated the two germline ends. The CDR3 runs to 18 residues. The DNA for the CDR3 is TGTGCCACCAGCAGTCCCACCCACGGACCGGATGTTAACAATGAGCAGTTCTTC. This encodes CATSSPTHGPDVNNEQFF. The full variable domain, its missing parts supplied by reference TRBV15 and TRBJ2-1, is DAMVIQNPRYQVTQFGKPVTLSCSQTLNHNVMYWYQQKSSQAPKLLFHYYDKDFNNEADTPDNFQSRRPNTSFCFLDIRSPGLGDTAMYLCATSSPTHGPDVNNEQFFGPGTRLTVL.

This chain uses TRBV20-1 with TRBJ2-7, with D maybe TRBD2 (6 bases). V dropped 6 bases and J dropped 4 bases, with 19 bases sitting between them. This CDR3 spans 14 amino acids. Germline CDR1 reads DFQATT; CDR2 reads SNEGSKA (reference sequence). The CDR3 region is CSAGPTSLPYEQYF. Here the CDR3 DNA reads TGCAGTGCGGGGCCGACTAGTCTGCCGTACGAGCAGTACTTC.

This clonotype was counted once. The chain carries TRBV20-1 and TRBJ2-7; 13 positions match TRBD2. The V gene's germline CDR1 is DFQATT and CDR2 SNEGSKA (reference sequence). The CDR3 covers 16 residues. The V gene end was trimmed by 2 bases and the J gene end by 5 bases; junction bases not matched to a gene: 9. CDR3 DNA: TGCAGTGCTAGAAAACCTGGACTAGCGGGAGACCACGAGCAGTACTTC. Protein product: CSARKPGLAGDHEQYF.

The chain joins TRBV4-1 to TRBJ2-1; D may correspond to TRBD1 or TRBD2 (5 bases each). V lost 1 base and J lost 5, with 15 bases in between. There are 16 residues in the CDR3. Germline V gene sequence: CDR1 MGHRA, CDR2 YSYEKL. DNA for the CDR3: TGCGCCAGCAGCCAAGTCCCTAGGAGAGGGGACAATGAGCAGTTCTTC. This gives the protein CASSQVPRRGDNEQFF.

The chain is built from TRBV4-1 and TRBJ2-4, with TRBD2 as a possible D gene (5 bases). Germline V lookup: CDR1 MGHRA, CDR2 YSYEKL. The CDR3 loop spans 17 amino acids. The germline V and J ends were trimmed by 3 bases and 1 base, with 16 bases remaining between them. CDR3: CASSHPVGVKAKNIQYF. The CDR3 DNA reads as TGCGCCAGCAGCCATCCCGTCGGGGTGAAGGCCAAAAACATTCAGTACTTC.

In its sample, this clonotype was seen many times. This chain connects TRBV5-1 to TRBJ2-3; D is perhaps TRBD2 (5 bases). The germline V and J ends were trimmed by 0 bases and 1 base, with 6 bases remaining between them. Germline V gene data show CDR1 as SGHRS and CDR2 as YFSETQ. The CDR3 has 14 residues. CDR3: CASSLGGRTDTQYF. In DNA, the CDR3 is TGCGCCAGCAGCTTGGGAGGGCGCACAGATACGCAGTATTTT.

Only a few counts were recorded for this clonotype. This sequence joins TRBV5-5 and TRBJ2-7; D could derive from TRBD1 or TRBD2 (5 bases each). The CDR3 contains 15 residues. Germline CDR1 reads SGHKS; CDR2 reads YYEKEE (reference sequence). V was shortened by 0 bases and J by 2 bases, with 12 bases between the two germline ends. CDR3 protein: CASSLVAGTPYEQYF. CDR3 in DNA: TGTGCCAGCAGCTTGGTGGCCGGGACGCCCTACGAGCAGTACTTC.

This clonotype was recorded a few times. The V gene is TRBV7-6, the J gene TRBJ2-7; possibly TRBD1 for D (5 bases). Trimming took 5 bases from V and 4 from J, leaving 12 bases between them. CDR1 and CDR2 from the germline V gene are SGHVS and FNYEAQ. The CDR3 length is 13 residues. The CDR3 spells CASSQDDRYEQYF. In DNA, the CDR3 is TGTGCCAGCAGCCAAGACGACAGATACGAGCAGTACTTC.

The table lists this clonotype with a few counts. The CDR3 spells CSARGAQVSTDTQYF. In nucleotides, the CDR3 is TGCAGTGCTAGAGGGGCCCAGGTCAGCACAGATACGCAGTATTTT. The rearrangement uses TRBV20-1 and TRBJ2-3; D remains unclear. The germline CDR1 and CDR2 sequences are DFQATT and SNEGSKA (reference sequence). The V and J ends lost 1 base and 0 bases respectively, with 11 bases between them. The CDR3 loop spans 15 amino acids.

This clonotype was counted between two and nine times. V usage is TRBV4-1 and J usage is TRBJ2-7, with TRBD1 identical over 9 bases. Germline assignment: CDR1 MGHRA and CDR2 YSYEKL. The CDR3 spans 14 residues. V dropped 5 bases and J dropped 3; count of bases not matched to a gene: 5. The CDR3 protein is CASSARQGGYEQYF. CDR3 DNA sequence: TGCGCCAGCAGCGCCCGACAGGGGGGCTACGAGCAGTACTTC.

The chain links TRBV6-2 or TRBV6-3 to TRBJ2-1; possible D gene TRBD2, 5 bases. Per germline, CDR1 MNHEY and CDR2 SVGEGT. V was shortened by 10 bases and J by 4 bases, with 11 bases between the two germline ends. The CDR3 is 12 residues long. The CDR3 sequence: CATGLTYNEQFF. CDR3 DNA: TGTGCCACCGGACTGACTTACAATGAGCAGTTCTTC.

This clonotype has more than one count but fewer than ten. This chain uses TRBV27 with TRBJ2-7; possible D gene TRBD1, 6 bases. The CDR3 is made up of 15 amino acids. Per germline, CDR1 MNHEY and CDR2 SMNVEV (reference sequence). The V and J ends lost 0 bases and 3 bases respectively, with 12 bases between them. CDR3 region: CASSLSGGRGYEQYF. Written as DNA, the CDR3 is TGTGCCAGCAGTTTATCTGGGGGCAGAGGCTACGAGCAGTACTTC.

This clonotype was seen a handful of times. The chain is built from TRBV29-1 and TRBJ2-7; no clear D gene. CDR1 and CDR2 (germline): SQVTM, ANQGSEA. There are 11 residues in the CDR3. V was clipped by 4 bases and J by 4 bases, with 8 bases between them. For the CDR3, the DNA is TGCAGCGTTGGGGGTCAGTACGAGCAGTACTTC. Amino acid sequence: CSVGGQYEQYF.

This clonotype was detected only a few times. The chain is built from TRBV7-9 and TRBJ2-1, with 8 nucleotides matching TRBD1. Germline V CDR1 and CDR2: SEHNR, FQNEAQ (reference sequence). Trimming removed 3 bases from V and 4 bases from J; junction bases left unmatched: 5. The length of the CDR3 is 15 residues. The CDR3 sequence: CASSFAGGIYNEQFF. CDR3 bases: TGTGCCAGCAGCTTTGCAGGGGGCATTTACAATGAGCAGTTCTTC.

This clonotype was seen more than once but under ten times. V is TRBV25-1 and J is TRBJ1-1; maybe TRBD1 (5 bases). CDR3 length equals 15 residues. Germline V lookup: CDR1 MGHDK, CDR2 SYGVNS. V lost 3 bases and J 1 base, leaving 12 bases between the germline ends. The CDR3 protein is CASSDIGAQNTEAFF. CDR3 bases: TGTGCCAGCAGTGATATTGGGGCCCAGAACACTGAAGCTTTCTTT.

This clonotype has only a few counts. The CDR3 loop reads CASSVDRAPYEQYF. CDR3 bases: TGCGCCAGCAGTGTGGACAGGGCTCCCTACGAGCAGTACTTC. The chain uses TRBV10-1 and TRBJ2-7, with TRBD1 identical over 8 bases. Germline-derived CDR1 and CDR2 are WNHNN and SYGVQD (reference sequence). V lost 4 bases to trimming and J lost 2 bases; unmatched junction nucleotides: 4. The CDR3 loop spans 14 amino acids.

This clonotype has more than one count but fewer than ten. V and J are TRBV5-1 and TRBJ2-5, with unresolved D. V lost 0 bases and J 1 base, leaving 10 bases between the germline ends. The CDR3 consists of 15 residues. Germline CDR1 reads SGHRS; CDR2 reads YFSETQ. DNA of the CDR3: TGCGCCAGCAGCTTGGCCAGTCAGCCCCAAGAGACCCAGTACTTC. Amino acids: CASSLASQPQETQYF.

The CDR3 DNA follows: TGTGCCACCAACACTTGGCATGAGCAGTTCTTC. Translated, it gives CATNTWHEQFF. The chain recombines TRBV6-6 with TRBJ2-1, with D hard to call. This CDR3 contains 11 residues. The germline CDR1 and CDR2 sequences are MNHNY and SVGAGI (reference sequence). Trimming took 10 bases from V and 8 from J, leaving 12 bases between them.

The genes are TRBV12-3 or TRBV12-4 and TRBJ2-6, with 7 nucleotides matching TRBD2. The CDR3 spans 19 residues. V was clipped by 6 bases and J by 0 bases; unmatched bases: 14. CDR3 nucleotide sequence: TGTGCCAGCAGACCAAAAGCGGGATTTCTTAGCTCTGGGGCCAACGTCCTGACTTTC. It specifies CASRPKAGFLSSGANVLTF.